Detailed here is one T cell receptor beta chain. Its antigen is unknown. Each CDR3 protein is one row after TCRdb ran MiXCR on the 5' RACE reads. The repertoire has approximately 350,000 distinct CDR3 sequences, 28% of them found once; the top ten carry approximately 13%. This entry is derived from a study of T-cell memory formation after mild COVID-19. General study results and limits: Specificity for SARS-CoV-2 was not confirmed among the second-wave clones peaking on day 37.

This CDR3 is 17 amino acids long. V lost 1 base to trimming and J lost 1 base, with 13 bases between them. From germline, CDR1 is SGHVS and CDR2 FQNEAQ. Sequenced: PBMCs or a T cell subset sorted from them (not recorded which). The chain is built from TRBV7-8 and TRBJ2-2; D perhaps matches TRBD1 (6 bases). The sequence was obtained from an adult woman who had mild COVID-19 (a few samples of this study predate the infection). Cell type and time point are not known. The DNA of the CDR3 is TGTGCCAGCAGCTTAGTAGGGGGAGCATTGAACACCGGGGAGCTGTTTTTT. This translates into CASSLVGGALNTGELFF.